This is a list of T cell receptor beta chains from one sample in a study of T cell changes during pregnancy in multiple sclerosis. The method was immunoSEQ multiplex PCR; TCRdb's version includes in-frame clones alone and lacks a portion of them. Found here are around 88,000 clones, roughly 92% of them singletons; the top ten hold around 2.7%. The sample in question was peripheral blood, obtained in the first trimester of pregnancy. These receptors were obtained from a female donor with multiple sclerosis, enrolled in a pregnancy study. Both conserved end residues are part of each CDR3. The D gene is left open where the match is weak. Size tells how often a clone was seen (once, few, many) or the class of an expanded clone, and some rows leave it out.

D	size	V	J	DNA	CDR3
-	-	TRBV15	TRBJ2-3	TGTGCCACCAGCAGAGATTTAACAGGGGGGGGCACAGATACGCAGTATTTT	CATSRDLTGGGTDTQYF
TRBD1	-	TRBV5-1	TRBJ1-3	TGCGCCAGCAGCCGAGGGGGCTTAACTGGAAACACCATATATTTT	CASSRGGLTGNTIYF
TRBD1	few	TRBV6-5	TRBJ2-7	TGTGCCACCAAGACAGGGGGGTCCTACGAGCAGTACTTC	CATKTGGSYEQYF
-	-	TRBV2	TRBJ2-5	TGTGCCAGCGTCCGGGCTCTGGACTTCCAAGAGACCCAGTACTTC	CASVRALDFQETQYF
TRBD1	-	TRBV5-4	TRBJ1-2	TGTGCCAGCAGAGGGGGCGCTGGCTATGGCTACACCTTC	CASRGGAGYGYTF
-	-	TRBV18	TRBJ1-5	TGTGCCAGCTCACCGGCAGTTAATCAGCCCCAGCATTTT	CASSPAVNQPQHF
TRBD2	-	TRBV7-8	TRBJ2-5	TGTGCCAGCAGCTTAAAGCGGGACCAGAGGCGCCAAGAGACCCAGTACTTC	CASSLKRDQRRQETQYF
TRBD1	-	TRBV6-5	TRBJ1-4	TGTGCCAGCAGTTTAGTTACAGGGGGGCAAAAACTGTTTTTT	CASSLVTGGQKLFF
TRBD1	-	TRBV28	TRBJ1-4	TGTGCCAGCAACTTCCGGGACAGGGGTGAAAAACTGTTTTTT	CASNFRDRGEKLFF
TRBD2	-	TRBV7-6	TRBJ2-7	TGTGCCAGCAGCTCGGACAGCCCTAGCGGGTCAACCTACGAGCAGTACTTC	CASSSDSPSGSTYEQYF
TRBD2	-	TRBV7-2	TRBJ2-6	TGTGCCAGCAGCTTAAGCGGGAGCTCTGGGGCCAACGTCCTGACTTTC	CASSLSGSSGANVLTF
TRBD1	-	TRBV5-4	TRBJ2-5	TGTGCCAGCAGCCCGACAGGGGGGGAAGAGACCCAGTACTTC	CASSPTGGEETQYF
TRBD2	-	TRBV11-2	TRBJ2-1	TGTGCCAGCAGCTATAGTCTCAAGGGACTAGCGGGAGGAAATGAGCAGTTCTTC	CASSYSLKGLAGGNEQFF
TRBD1	-	TRBV7-2	TRBJ2-3	TGTGCCAGCAGCCTAGGGGCAGGGGGCGGGATAGATACGCAGTATTTT	CASSLGAGGGIDTQYF
-	-	TRBV27	TRBJ2-7	TGTGCCAGCAGATCTAGCCTAACCTCCTACGAGCAGTACTTC	CASRSSLTSYEQYF
TRBD1	-	TRBV28	TRBJ1-4	TGTGCCAGCACCGGACAGGGGTATGAAAAACTGTTTTTT	CASTGQGYEKLFF
TRBD1	-	TRBV11-2	TRBJ1-5	TGTGCCAGCAGCCCCGGCGGGACAGGGGGCATTAATCAGCCCCAGCATTTT	CASSPGGTGGINQPQHF
TRBD2	-	TRBV7-9	TRBJ2-1	TGTGCCAGCAGCCCTGGGACTAGCGGGATCTCCTACAATGAGCAGTTCTTC	CASSPGTSGISYNEQFF